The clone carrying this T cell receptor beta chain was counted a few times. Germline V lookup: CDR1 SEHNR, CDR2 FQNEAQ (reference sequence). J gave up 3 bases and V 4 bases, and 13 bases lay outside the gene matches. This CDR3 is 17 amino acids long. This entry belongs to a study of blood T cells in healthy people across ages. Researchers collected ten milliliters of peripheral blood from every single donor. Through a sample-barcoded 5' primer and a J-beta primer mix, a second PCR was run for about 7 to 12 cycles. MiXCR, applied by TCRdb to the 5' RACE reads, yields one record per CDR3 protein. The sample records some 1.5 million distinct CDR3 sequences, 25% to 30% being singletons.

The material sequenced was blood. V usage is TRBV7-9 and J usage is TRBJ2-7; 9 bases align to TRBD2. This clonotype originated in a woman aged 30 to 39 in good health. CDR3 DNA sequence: TGTGCCAGCAGCTCCGGTGCGAGGCGGGAGGGCCTCTACGAGCAGTACTTC. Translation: CASSSGARREGLYEQYF.